This TCR beta chain was sequenced for a study of human T cells and chemical hapten exposure (dated by TCRdb to the early 2020s). Background on the whole study: For sensitization, 2% DPC in acetone was applied to a 2 cm by 2 cm area of upper inner arm skin. Patients additionally received weekly therapeutic DPC doses to the scalp throughout the approximately 22-week study period. Patch testing was performed on the upper back with Finn chambers containing 0.01% DPC, and the patch tests were scored after 6 days according to International Contact Dermatitis Research Group standards. Most of the patients in the cohort were female, and the cohort covered alopecia areata with under or over 50% scalp involvement, alopecia totalis and alopecia universalis. Libraries were combined into a pool for sequencing, and differences in TCR yield between samples came mainly from small differences in library volumes within the pool. The study tracked peripheral blood TCR repertoire changes in vivo during primary and secondary sensitization to the hapten diphenylcyclopropenone (DPC) in alopecia patients. Blood was sampled from patients pre-sensitization (week 0) and at 2, 6 and about 24 weeks after DPC sensitization. For TCR sequencing, blood came from over 25 alopecia patients at anywhere from one to four time points (pre-sensitization, 2, 6 and 24 weeks). Overall study results and their limits: Repeated subsampling changed both the strength of the expansion versus patch-test correlation and the threshold at which the correlation became significant. Patch test score was positively correlated with the number of PT1 expanded TCRs, with significance at thresholds 8, 16 and 32 but not at 4. Because every patient had alopecia, a presumed autoimmune disease, the patients' immune response might differ from that of healthy individuals. Expanded TCRs formed significantly more large CDR3 similarity clusters than pre-sensitization or healthy control sets, consistent with antigen-driven responses. No change with DPC sensitization was found in the number of TCRs above 1 in 1000 frequency, and no evidence of global repertoire structure alterations was found.

The library was obtained by RACE. This sample was sequenced with a NextSeq 500. Library preparation attached unique molecular identifiers to individual cDNA molecules for quantitative, reproducible TCR counting. Each blood RNA sample was used to sequence both TCR alpha and TCR beta chains. On the study's bioinformatics: The median number of TCRs per sample was around 96,000, ranging from roughly 20,000 to 690,600. V, J and CDR3 annotation of the TCR reads was performed with the Decombinator software suite. To make PS versus PT1 abundance plots, every sample was subsampled to the same number of TCRs (28,000). Expanded TCRs were defined as absent before sensitization and observed at least eight times at the 2-week time point. TCRdb took the public reads, trimmed them with fastp at Q25, ran MiXCR for clone calling and kept in-frame beta chains. Here each entry gathers all rows of one CDR3 protein and keeps the most common genes and DNA. V and J calls and clone size were set by TCRdb, not the authors. This sample holds 85,000 to 100,000 distinct CDR3 sequences; 27% were observed only once. 10% of the sample is held by the ten biggest clonotypes.

On this clonotype itself: Its antigen target is currently unknown. Base qualities are not provided; no much larger clone lies one nucleotide away.

This specimen's time point label, per the study, means: patch test 3, about 24 weeks after DPC sensitization. In the paper's terms, the treatment or condition label means: therapeutic diphenylcyclopropenone sensitization with weekly scalp DPC. At every patch-test visit, the blood draw took place before the patch test was put on. Patients were considered eligible if aged 18 to 70, diagnosed with alopecia and deemed suitable for DPC therapy, and patients were excluded if pregnant. Total RNA was extracted from unfractionated whole blood that had been collected in Tempus Blood RNA tubes. The junction carries 12 bases between V and J, which are trimmed by 3 bases and 0 bases respectively. CDR3 length: 16 amino acids, cysteine to phenylalanine. Only the CDR3 portion is preserved as DNA: 48 bases, with reading frame beginning at the first base. Per the germline V gene (reference sequence), DFQATT is the CDR1 and SNEGSKA is the CDR2.

The TCR originated in a man aged 35 to 55 with alopecia areata. Some clones in this sample may be carry-over from other donors' samples. Sample: whole blood, taken in connection with sensitization to the hapten diphenylcyclopropenone (DPC). The chain couples TRBV20-1 to TRBJ2-6, with an unclear D gene assignment. The sequenced DNA: TGCAGTGCTAGCGGGCAGCAAGTCTCTGGGGCCAACGTCCTGACTTTC. This translates into CSASGQQVSGANVLTF.